These T cell receptor beta chains were read from a single sample in a study of T cell responses to AZD1222 COVID-19 vaccine. The assay was immunoSEQ multiplex PCR, and TCRdb's table has in-frame clones only and misses some. The sample has 150,000 to 200,000 clones; approximately 92% are singletons. The starting material was peripheral blood, obtained on day 0 of AZD1222 vaccination. The receptors were sampled from an adult in good health. The CDR3 runs from the conserved cysteine through the conserved F or W. Each record gives: clone size, J gene, V gene, CDR3 protein. Expanded clones are given a class, and other clones once, few, many or no size at all.

clone_size: .
j_call: TRBJ1-5
v_call: TRBV9
cdr3_aa: CASSAGTGVKQPQHF

clone_size: .
j_call: TRBJ2-5
v_call: TRBV5-1
cdr3_aa: CASSATPGLARETQYF

clone_size: .
j_call: TRBJ2-7
v_call: TRBV5-8
cdr3_aa: CASSWRTGSYEQYF

clone_size: .
j_call: TRBJ1-4
v_call: TRBV9
cdr3_aa: CASSVGQGNEKLFF

clone_size: .
j_call: TRBJ2-7
v_call: TRBV18
cdr3_aa: CASSHGQGLSEQYF

clone_size: .
j_call: TRBJ1-2
v_call: TRBV4-2
cdr3_aa: CASSQSLAGDYYGYTF

clone_size: .
j_call: TRBJ1-1
v_call: TRBV6-5
cdr3_aa: CASGSRDTNTEAFF

clone_size: .
j_call: TRBJ1-5
v_call: TRBV5-8
cdr3_aa: CASSPGFSNQPQHF

clone_size: .
j_call: TRBJ1-4
v_call: TRBV7-9
cdr3_aa: CASSPTTTNEKLFF

clone_size: .
j_call: TRBJ1-1
v_call: TRBV7-2
cdr3_aa: CASSLVEYAAEAFF

clone_size: .
j_call: TRBJ2-7
v_call: TRBV24-1
cdr3_aa: CAVLGQGAYEQYF

clone_size: .
j_call: TRBJ1-1
v_call: TRBV6-6
cdr3_aa: CASSSLTGPTEAFF

clone_size: .
j_call: TRBJ1-6
v_call: TRBV6-5
cdr3_aa: CASSPGTGVLSPLHF

clone_size: .
j_call: TRBJ2-5
v_call: TRBV28
cdr3_aa: CASSLRGGLSETQYF

clone_size: .
j_call: TRBJ2-7
v_call: TRBV19
cdr3_aa: CASSPRPGQTYEQYF

clone_size: .
j_call: TRBJ1-5
v_call: TRBV6-5
cdr3_aa: CASTQASLQPQHF

clone_size: .
j_call: TRBJ1-5
v_call: TRBV3-1/TRBV3-2
cdr3_aa: CASSRAGTGGNQPQHF

clone_size: .
j_call: TRBJ1-5
v_call: TRBV2
cdr3_aa: CAVQGRGQPQHF

clone_size: .
j_call: TRBJ1-2
v_call: TRBV7-9
cdr3_aa: CASSLGQDNYGYTF

clone_size: .
j_call: TRBJ2-3
v_call: TRBV27
cdr3_aa: CASSFILATSTDTQYF

clone_size: once
j_call: TRBJ1-1
v_call: TRBV20-1
cdr3_aa: CSASFQDTEAFF

clone_size: .
j_call: TRBJ1-2
v_call: TRBV5-6
cdr3_aa: CASSWGTGYGYTF

clone_size: once
j_call: TRBJ1-6
v_call: TRBV7-2
cdr3_aa: CASSNPGNYNSPLHF

clone_size: .
j_call: TRBJ1-1
v_call: TRBV5-1
cdr3_aa: CASSFDPGGNTEAFF

clone_size: .
j_call: TRBJ1-2
v_call: TRBV29-1
cdr3_aa: CSVAIVGVGNYGYTF

clone_size: .
j_call: TRBJ1-5
v_call: TRBV18
cdr3_aa: CASSPGAGQLNQPQHF

clone_size: .
j_call: TRBJ2-7
v_call: TRBV28
cdr3_aa: CASSPTGGGNHYEQYF

clone_size: .
j_call: TRBJ2-6
v_call: TRBV2
cdr3_aa: CASSELGPGANVLTF

clone_size: once
j_call: TRBJ1-5
v_call: TRBV18
cdr3_aa: CASSPDRGGQPQHF

clone_size: .
j_call: TRBJ2-3
v_call: TRBV30
cdr3_aa: CAWSGRSTDTQYF

clone_size: .
j_call: TRBJ2-7
v_call: TRBV2
cdr3_aa: CASSEERQRTSF

clone_size: .
j_call: TRBJ1-2
v_call: TRBV6-5
cdr3_aa: CASSYGGGPANYGYTF

clone_size: .
j_call: TRBJ1-1
v_call: TRBV4-1
cdr3_aa: CASTGDGINTEAFF

clone_size: .
j_call: TRBJ1-2
v_call: TRBV7-2
cdr3_aa: CASSLGTGSYGYTF

clone_size: once
j_call: TRBJ1-6
v_call: TRBV6-5
cdr3_aa: CASSYSGQGAGSPLHF

clone_size: .
j_call: TRBJ1-5
v_call: TRBV19
cdr3_aa: CASSLRGLVNQPQHF

clone_size: .
j_call: TRBJ2-5
v_call: TRBV29-1
cdr3_aa: CSVTRVETQYF

clone_size: few
j_call: TRBJ1-1
v_call: TRBV28
cdr3_aa: CASSPTQGTMNTEAFF

clone_size: .
j_call: TRBJ2-7
v_call: TRBV5-4
cdr3_aa: CASSLTGGVEQYF

clone_size: .
j_call: TRBJ2-1
v_call: TRBV28
cdr3_aa: CASLWDGNNEQFF

clone_size: once
j_call: TRBJ1-4
v_call: TRBV19
cdr3_aa: CASSTPKATNEKLFF

clone_size: .
j_call: TRBJ2-1
v_call: TRBV21-1
cdr3_aa: CASSKARQGNEQFF

clone_size: .
j_call: TRBJ2-5
v_call: TRBV5-1
cdr3_aa: CASRPTGTGDVETQYF

clone_size: .
j_call: TRBJ2-3
v_call: TRBV6-2/TRBV6-3
cdr3_aa: CASSYGSGGLAGTEDTQYF

clone_size: .
j_call: TRBJ1-2
v_call: TRBV24-1
cdr3_aa: CATSDPSLTTRGYTF

clone_size: .
j_call: TRBJ2-1
v_call: TRBV19
cdr3_aa: CASSPQGANYNEQFF

clone_size: .
j_call: TRBJ2-7
v_call: TRBV27
cdr3_aa: CASSLSGQGSYEQYF

clone_size: once
j_call: TRBJ1-1
v_call: TRBV13
cdr3_aa: CASSKQGVDTEAFF

clone_size: once
j_call: TRBJ2-2
v_call: TRBV18
cdr3_aa: CASSPVGRSNTGELFF

clone_size: .
j_call: TRBJ2-2
v_call: TRBV6-6
cdr3_aa: CASHGAVRTGELFF

clone_size: .
j_call: TRBJ1-5
v_call: TRBV10-3
cdr3_aa: CAISEGQGVGQPQHF